A selection of T cell receptor beta chains follows, all from one sample in a study of shared clonotypes between healthy human individuals. The table came from immunoSEQ multiplex PCR; TCRdb's copy has only in-frame clones and leaves some out. The table records millions of clones, roughly 93% of them present only once. Input material: naive CD4+ T cells from PBMCs. Receptor source: a man younger than 35 in good health. Some clones in this sample may be carry-over from other donors' samples. Both conserved end residues are part of each CDR3. The D gene is left open where the match is weak.

TRBJ1-1	TRBV14	NA	CASSHGGGAFF	TGTGCCAGCAGCCATGGGGGGGGAGCTTTCTTT
TRBJ2-1	TRBV2	TRBD1	CASRGRQGHNEQFF	TGTGCCAGCAGGGGGAGACAGGGCCACAATGAGCAGTTCTTC
TRBJ2-2	TRBV4-1	TRBD1	CASSRGTGGIGRTGELFF	TGCGCCAGCAGCCGTGGGACAGGGGGCATTGGGCGCACCGGGGAGCTGTTTTTT
TRBJ2-1	TRBV28	NA	CASDSLWLPGNEQFF	TGTGCCAGCGATTCTCTCTGGCTCCCCGGGAATGAGCAGTTCTTC
TRBJ2-7	TRBV5-1	NA	CASSFAGVNSYEQYF	TGCGCCAGCAGCTTTGCAGGGGTGAATTCCTACGAGCAGTACTTC
TRBJ2-7	TRBV5-1	NA	CASSFRDRLYEQYF	TGCGCCAGCAGCTTCCGGGACCGCCTCTACGAGCAGTACTTC
TRBJ1-1	TRBV7-3	NA	CASSLKGGGTEAFF	TGTGCCAGCAGCTTAAAGGGCGGAGGCACTGAAGCTTTCTTT
TRBJ1-4	TRBV9	NA	CASSVVQDGKLFF	TGTGCCAGCAGCGTAGTACAGGATGGAAAACTGTTTTTT
TRBJ2-7	TRBV5-1	TRBD2	CASSLVPSGQSYEQYF	TGCGCCAGCAGCTTGGTGCCTAGCGGGCAGAGCTACGAGCAGTACTTC
TRBJ1-3	TRBV28	NA	CASRRSSGNTIYF	TGTGCCAGCAGGAGGAGCTCTGGAAACACCATATATTTT
TRBJ2-3	TRBV6-1	NA	CASSEKQGGHTQYF	TGTGCCAGCAGTGAGAAACAAGGAGGGCATACGCAGTATTTT
TRBJ1-5	TRBV19	NA	CASSISPGGGVQPQHF	TGTGCCAGTAGTATATCCCCTGGCGGGGGCGTTCAGCCCCAGCATTTT
TRBJ2-2	TRBV9	TRBD2	CASSVARLAQGELFF	TGTGCCAGCAGCGTAGCCAGACTAGCGCAGGGGGAGCTGTTTTTT
TRBJ1-1	TRBV5-8	TRBD1	CASSTGTGETEAFF	TGTGCCAGCAGCACCGGAACAGGGGAGACTGAAGCTTTCTTT
TRBJ1-5	TRBV4-1	NA	CASSPTAGSNQPQHF	TGCGCCAGCAGCCCGACGGCCGGGAGCAATCAGCCCCAGCATTTT
TRBJ2-5	TRBV2	NA	CASSEAVISTQYF	TGTGCCAGCAGTGAAGCGGTCATCTCTACCCAGTACTTC
TRBJ2-1	TRBV15	TRBD1	CATRPPGQGINEQFF	TGTGCCACCAGGCCTCCGGGACAGGGGATCAATGAGCAGTTCTTC
TRBJ2-2	TRBV5-1	TRBD1	CASSLGQGARATGELFF	TGCGCCAGCAGCTTGGGGCAGGGGGCGCGAGCCACCGGGGAGCTGTTTTTT
TRBJ2-7	TRBV28	TRBD1	CASSERQGGFYEQYF	TGTGCCAGCAGTGAACGACAGGGGGGCTTCTACGAGCAGTACTTC
TRBJ2-3	TRBV28	TRBD1	CASSYTPGQGGNTQYF	TGTGCCAGCAGTTACACCCCCGGACAGGGGGGAAATACGCAGTATTTT
TRBJ1-2	TRBV15	TRBD1	CATSRDPGQGGYGYTF	TGTGCCACCAGCAGAGATCCGGGACAGGGCGGCTATGGCTACACCTTC
TRBJ1-2	TRBV29-1	NA	CSVARFGYTF	TGCAGCGTGGCCCGTTTTGGCTACACCTTC
TRBJ1-1	TRBV7-3	TRBD1	CASSTTGTANTEAFF	TGTGCCAGCAGCACAACCGGGACAGCTAACACTGAAGCTTTCTTT